The 18 T cell receptor beta chains below were found in one sample sequenced in a study of glioma-infiltrating T cells. The iRepertoire nested amplicon-rescue multiplex PCR amplified TCR alpha and beta CDR3s from RNA. One entry per CDR3 protein, called by TCRdb with MiXCR from the multiplex PCR reads. The profile shows a few hundred thousand distinct CDR3 sequences, more than 35% of them singletons. Sequencing input: glioma tissue, nonneoplastic brain tissue, or PBMCs (not recorded which). These receptors all come from a human donor with low-grade glioma or glioblastoma, undergoing nonglioma brain surgery, or in good health (not recorded which).

Note on this clonotype: Compared with germline, one end of the junction differs, possibly owing to a read error. The chain carries TRBV28 and TRBJ2-7, with 9 bases lining up with TRBD1. CDR3 length equals 15 residues. In germline, CDR1 is MDHEN, CDR2 SYDVKM. CDR3: CASSLGQGHSNEQYF. The CDR3 DNA reads TGTGCCAGCAGTTTGGGACAGGGTCACTCCAACGAGCAGTACTTC.

This clonotype was counted ten times or more. The rearrangement uses TRBV27 and TRBJ1-1; tentative D call: TRBD1 (5 bases). This CDR3 contains 24 residues. Trimming removed 6 bases from V and 1 base from J, with 42 bases in between. CDR1 is MNHEY and CDR2 is SMNVEV in the germline V gene (reference sequence). As DNA, the CDR3 is TGTGCCAGCAGCCAACCCGGGCGGGGCGCGGGGAACGCGCTTGGTACGACCGAGAACACTGAAGCTTTCTTT. Protein product: CASSQPGRGAGNALGTTENTEAFF.

The chain uses TRBV24-1 and TRBJ2-7; 7 positions agree with TRBD1. J lost 5 bases, V lost 9 bases, and 6 bases had no gene match. There are 12 residues in the CDR3. The germline V gene has CDR1 KGHDR and CDR2 SFDVKD. This chain's CDR3 is CATQDRYHEQYF. The CDR3 DNA reads as TGTGCCACCCAGGACAGGTACCACGAGCAGTACTTC.

This clonotype was detected a few times. DNA for the CDR3: TGCGCCAGCAGCCCGTTCGTGGGGACTAGCGGCCTACTTTCCTACAATGAGCAGTTCTTC. The encoded protein is CASSPFVGTSGLLSYNEQFF. This chain links TRBV4-1 with TRBJ2-1; 11 nucleotides match TRBD2. The CDR3 length is 20 residues. Germline lookup yields CDR1 MGHRA and CDR2 YSYEKL. V was pared by 4 bases and J by 1 base, with 15 bases of the junction left unmatched.

J is TRBJ2-2 and V is TRBV2; D not resolved. This CDR3 has 14 amino acids. V lost 5 bases and J lost 5, with 12 bases in between. Germline V gene data show CDR1 as SNHLY and CDR2 as FYNNEI. The chain's CDR3 is CASSWTWGTGELFF. Written as DNA, the CDR3 is TGTGCCAGCAGTTGGACCTGGGGAACCGGGGAGCTGTTTTTT.

This clonotype was detected ten times or more. The CDR3 bases are TGTGCCAGCCGTGGTTGGACAGTACTTGATGAGCAGTTCTTC. Encoded protein: CASRGWTVLDEQFF. The chain combines TRBV6-2 or TRBV6-3 with TRBJ2-1; perhaps TRBD1 as D (6 bases). CDR3 size: 14 residues. CDR1 is MNHEY, CDR2 SVGEGT, per germline. V dropped 8 bases and J dropped 8 bases, with 19 bases sitting between them.

There are many counts of this clonotype. The CDR3 DNA is TGTGCCAGCAGTTACTCTCGGCTACAAGAGACCCAGTACTTC. It yields the protein CASSYSRLQETQYF. V gene TRBV6-5 combines with J gene TRBJ2-5; D uncertain. Between the trimmed V and J ends, which lost 0 bases and 2 bases, there was a span of 7 bases. The CDR3 extends over 14 amino acids. CDR1 and CDR2 from the germline V gene are MNHEY and SVGAGI.

This clonotype was seen ten or more times. This chain uses TRBV6-2 or TRBV6-3 with TRBJ2-3; 9 nucleotides line up with TRBD2. J lost 4 bases, V lost 0 bases, and 5 bases had no gene match. Looked up from germline, CDR1 is MNHEY and CDR2 is SVGEGT. The CDR3 is 16 residues long. CDR3 protein: CASSYSRTSVPDTQYF. The CDR3 region has the DNA TGTGCCAGCAGTTACTCCCGGACTAGCGTTCCAGATACGCAGTATTTT.

This clonotype was recorded a few times. The chain carries TRBV18 and TRBJ2-1; D is unresolved. V was pared by 2 bases and J by 3 bases, with 11 bases between. The CDR3 has 15 residues. CDR1 is KGHSH and CDR2 is LQKENI in the germline V gene. The CDR3 region has the DNA TGTGCCAGCTCACCATCAGGATTCCTCTACAATGAGCAGTTCTTC. Its protein is CASSPSGFLYNEQFF.

The gene calls are TRBV28 and TRBJ1-3; 8 nucleotides align to TRBD1. This CDR3 is 16 amino acids long. J lost 4 bases, V lost 1 base, and 6 bases had no gene match. Germline CDR1 reads MDHEN; CDR2 reads SYDVKM. The CDR3 DNA sequence: TGTGCCAGCAGTTTATTCAGGGGGCGGTACGGAAACACCATATATTTT. Amino acid sequence: CASSLFRGRYGNTIYF.

The rearrangement joins TRBV4-1 to TRBJ2-3, with TRBD2 matching over 13 bases. CDR1 is MGHRA and CDR2 is YSYEKL in the germline V gene. This CDR3 contains 17 residues. V dropped 4 bases and J dropped 5; count of bases not matched to a gene: 9. The CDR3 DNA follows: TGCGCCAGCAGCCCGCGGACTAGCGGGAGTGGGAAAGATACGCAGTATTTT. Translation: CASSPRTSGSGKDTQYF.

This sequence joins TRBV11-1 and TRBJ1-1; TRBD1 matches 9 bases. The CDR3 extends over 15 amino acids. The J segment lost 2 bases and the V segment lost 5 bases, leaving 6 bases of the junction unmatched. CDR1 and CDR2 from the germline V gene are SGHAT and FQDESV (reference sequence). In DNA, the CDR3 is TGTGCCAGCAGCGATCACAGGGGGCCTAACACTGAAGCTTTCTTT. Its protein product is CASSDHRGPNTEAFF. Drawing the rest from reference TRBV11-1 and TRBJ1-1, the complete variable domain is EAEVAQSPRYKITEKSQAVAFWCDPISGHATLYWYRQILGQGPELLVQFQDESVVDDSQLPKDRFSAERLKGVDSTLKIQPAELGDSAMYLCASSDHRGPNTEAFFGQGTRLTVV.

The V call is TRBV4-2, the J call TRBJ1-1, with no clear D. The CDR3 spans 14 residues. Germline V lookup: CDR1 LGHNA, CDR2 YNFKEQ. V gave up 5 bases and J gave up 0 bases, with 10 bases separating them. The DNA for the CDR3 is TGTGCCAGCAGCTTGGGTTTCATGAACACTGAAGCTTTCTTT. Encoded protein: CASSLGFMNTEAFF.

The chain is built from TRBV19 and TRBJ2-3; unclear D gene. The CDR3 length is 15 residues. Germline CDR1 and CDR2: LNHDA and SQIVND (reference sequence). V lost 3 bases, J lost 1 base, and 11 bases lay in between. CDR3 sequence reads: CASSIRPPGTDTQYF. The CDR3 DNA sequence: TGTGCCAGTAGTATCCGACCTCCAGGCACAGATACGCAGTATTTT.

Regarding this clonotype: Germline and junction disagree at one end, which may indicate a read error. The chain links TRBV2 to TRBJ1-6; no firm D call. Germline CDR1 and CDR2: SNHLY and FYNNEI. CDR3 length equals 13 residues. The CDR3 spells CASIPDGNSPRHF. DNA of the CDR3: TGTGCCAGCATTCCCGACGGGAATTCACCCCGCCACTTT.

Turning to this clonotype: The junction differs from germline at one of its ends, possibly a read error. The chain recombines TRBV4-1 with TRBJ1-5; D unclear. The germline CDR1 and CDR2 sequences are MGHRA and YSYEKL. The CDR3 contains 13 residues. The DNA of the CDR3 is TGCGCCAGCAGCCCGGACTTCAATCAGCCCCCGCATTTT. This sequence encodes CASSPDFNQPPHF.

The chain has TRBV6-9 and TRBJ2-3; TRBD1 matches at 9 bases. V was clipped by 4 bases and J by 5 bases; unmatched bases: 7. This CDR3 has 15 residues. Germline values: CDR1 MNHGY, CDR2 SVAAGI. DNA for the CDR3: TGTGCCAGCAGTTTATGGGACAGGGCTGGAGATACGCAGTATTTT. Translation: CASSLWDRAGDTQYF.

A note on this clonotype: This could be a read error, since a much larger clone is one nucleotide away. The J gene is TRBJ2-5, the V gene TRBV28; no clear D gene. Germline V gene sequence: CDR1 MDHEN, CDR2 SYDVKM. CDR3 length: 16 amino acids. V was trimmed by 7 bases and J by 5 bases, leaving 23 bases between them. In DNA, the CDR3 is TGTGCCAGCATTTTTTTCGGTCGGCGCGCCGGGGAGACCCAGTACTTC. Residues: CASIFFGRRAGETQYF.